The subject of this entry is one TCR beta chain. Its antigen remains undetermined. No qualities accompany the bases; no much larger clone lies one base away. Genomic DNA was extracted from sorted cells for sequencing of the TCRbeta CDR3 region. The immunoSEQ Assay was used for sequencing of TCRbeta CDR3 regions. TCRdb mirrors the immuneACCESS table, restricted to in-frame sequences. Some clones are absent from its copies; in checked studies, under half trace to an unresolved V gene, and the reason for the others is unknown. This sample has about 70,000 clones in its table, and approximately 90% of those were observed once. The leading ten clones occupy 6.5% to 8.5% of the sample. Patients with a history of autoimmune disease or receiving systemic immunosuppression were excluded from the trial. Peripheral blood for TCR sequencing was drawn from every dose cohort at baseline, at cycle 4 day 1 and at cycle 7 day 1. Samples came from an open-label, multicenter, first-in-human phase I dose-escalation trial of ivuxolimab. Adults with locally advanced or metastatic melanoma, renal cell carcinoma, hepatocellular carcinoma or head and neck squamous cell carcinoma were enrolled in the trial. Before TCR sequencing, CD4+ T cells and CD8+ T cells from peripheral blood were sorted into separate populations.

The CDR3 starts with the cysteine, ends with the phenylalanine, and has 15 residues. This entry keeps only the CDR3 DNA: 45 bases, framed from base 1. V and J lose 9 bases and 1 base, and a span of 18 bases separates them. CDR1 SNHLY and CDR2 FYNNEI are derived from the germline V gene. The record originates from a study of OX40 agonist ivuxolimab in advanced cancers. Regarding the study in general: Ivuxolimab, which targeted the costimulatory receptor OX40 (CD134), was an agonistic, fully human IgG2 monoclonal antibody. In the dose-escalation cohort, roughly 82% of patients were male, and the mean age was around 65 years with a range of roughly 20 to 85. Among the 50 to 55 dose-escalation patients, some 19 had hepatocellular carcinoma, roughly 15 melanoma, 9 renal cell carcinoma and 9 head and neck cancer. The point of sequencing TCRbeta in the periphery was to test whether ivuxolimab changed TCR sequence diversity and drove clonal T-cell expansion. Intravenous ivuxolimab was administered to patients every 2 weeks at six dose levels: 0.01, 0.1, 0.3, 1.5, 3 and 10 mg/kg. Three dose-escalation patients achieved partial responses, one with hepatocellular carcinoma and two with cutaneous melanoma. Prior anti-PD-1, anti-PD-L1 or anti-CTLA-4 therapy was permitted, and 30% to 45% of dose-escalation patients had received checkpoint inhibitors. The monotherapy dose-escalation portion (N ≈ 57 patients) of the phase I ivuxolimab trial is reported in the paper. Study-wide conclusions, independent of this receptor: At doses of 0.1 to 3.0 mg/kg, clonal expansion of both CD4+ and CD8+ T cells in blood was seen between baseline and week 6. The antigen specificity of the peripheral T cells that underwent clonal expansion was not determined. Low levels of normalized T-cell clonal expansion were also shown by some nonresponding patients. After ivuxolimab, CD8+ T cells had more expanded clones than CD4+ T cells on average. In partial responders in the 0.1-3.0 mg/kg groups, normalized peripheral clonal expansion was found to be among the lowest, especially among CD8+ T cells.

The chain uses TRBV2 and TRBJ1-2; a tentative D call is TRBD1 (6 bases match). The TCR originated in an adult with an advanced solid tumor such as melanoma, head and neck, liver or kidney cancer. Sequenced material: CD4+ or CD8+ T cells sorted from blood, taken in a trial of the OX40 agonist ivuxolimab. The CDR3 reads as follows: CARVTGTRGNYGYTF. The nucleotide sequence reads TGTGCCAGGGTCACCGGGACCAGGGGTAACTATGGCTACACCTTC.